Below are 9 T cell receptor beta chains sequenced from a single sample in a study of blood T cell repertoires in COVID-19. Only in-frame clones appear in the TCRdb table, and some are missing; sequencing was by immunoSEQ multiplex PCR. This sample has over 300,000 clones, with 87% found just once. Sequenced sample: PBMCs or T cells enriched from blood (not recorded which). The receptor set was obtained from a woman aged 25 to 39 who had recovered from COVID-19.

The chain employs TRBV27 and TRBJ2-1, with 12 bases lining up with TRBD2. The CDR3 has 18 residues. Germline CDR1 MNHEY, CDR2 SMNVEV (reference sequence). V shed 2 bases, J shed 3 bases, and the junction held 8 bases outside the gene matches. For the CDR3, the DNA is TGTGCCAGCAGTTTACGTATGCTAGCGGGAGGGAACTACAATGAGCAGTTCTTC. This translates into CASSLRMLAGGNYNEQFF.

This chain uses TRBV19 with TRBJ2-2; weak D call: TRBD2 (5 bases). There are 16 residues in the CDR3. V was cut by 5 bases and J by 2 bases, with 15 bases left in between. Germline values: CDR1 LNHDA, CDR2 SQIVND (reference sequence). Here the CDR3 reads CASSLRGRGNTGELFF. CDR3 nucleotides: TGTGCCAGTAGTCTCCGGGGTCGCGGCAACACCGGGGAGCTGTTTTTT.

In its sample, this clone was seen once. The chain uses TRBV5-4 and TRBJ1-2, with 9 bases identical to TRBD1. CDR3 length: 14 residues. J lost 8 bases, V lost 4 bases, and 9 bases had no gene match. The germline V gene encodes CDR1 SGHNT and CDR2 YYREEE (reference sequence). The CDR3: CASSPGQGIWGYTF. The CDR3 nucleotides are TGTGCCAGCAGCCCGGGACAGGGTATATGGGGCTACACCTTC.

The gene calls are TRBV18 and TRBJ1-2; D gene uncertain. V was clipped by 1 base and J by 2 bases, with 11 bases between them. This CDR3 has 15 amino acids. Germline V CDR1 and CDR2: KGHSH, LQKENI. The CDR3 spells CASSPLPGLNYGYTF. For the CDR3, the DNA is TGTGCCAGCTCACCACTCCCGGGTTTAAACTATGGCTACACCTTC.

The genes are TRBV19 and TRBJ1-1; D may be TRBD1 (5 bases). V was pared by 5 bases and J by 4 bases, with 14 bases between. The germline V gene has CDR1 LNHDA and CDR2 SQIVND (reference sequence). The CDR3 covers 14 residues. The CDR3: CASSSVLGGTEAFF. In DNA, the CDR3 is TGTGCCAGTAGTTCGGTATTGGGGGGCACTGAAGCTTTCTTT.

The chain joins TRBV7-9 to TRBJ1-5, with 7 bases lining up with TRBD1. Germline V gene lookup returns CDR1 SEHNR and CDR2 FQNEAQ (reference sequence). The CDR3 length is 14 residues. The junction had 3 bases not matched to a gene; V was cut back by 5 bases and J by 2 bases. For the CDR3, the DNA is TGTGCCAGCAGCGCCAGGGGGGGCAATCAGCCCCAGCATTTT. It codes for CASSARGGNQPQHF.

The chain links TRBV30 to TRBJ1-2, with a weak D call TRBD1 (6 bases). Germline V CDR1 and CDR2: GTSNPN, SVGIG (reference sequence). V shed 0 bases and J shed 8 bases, with 19 bases lying between them. The CDR3 is 15 amino acids. CDR3 protein: CAWSVSGTTGTGYTF. The CDR3 DNA follows: TGTGCCTGGAGTGTTTCAGGGACAACCGGGACGGGCTACACCTTC.

The chain is built from TRBV18 and TRBJ2-1; 8 nucleotides match TRBD2. This CDR3 contains 16 residues. After removal of 2 bases from V and 5 bases from J, the junction contained 8 bases not matched to a gene. Germline CDR1 and CDR2: KGHSH and LQKENI. CDR3 sequence: CASSPGVGLDHNEQFF. The CDR3 coding sequence is TGTGCCAGCTCACCAGGGGTGGGACTAGACCACAATGAGCAGTTCTTC.

V is TRBV19 and J is TRBJ1-1; 8 bases match TRBD1. Germline V lookup: CDR1 LNHDA, CDR2 SQIVND (reference sequence). This CDR3 has 15 amino acids. V lost 7 bases, J lost 7 bases, and 14 bases stayed unmatched. DNA of the CDR3: TGTGCCAGTACCCCCCGTCGGGCAGGGGGCGGTGAAGCTTTCTTT. It specifies CASTPRRAGGGEAFF.